The 26 T cell receptor beta chains below were found in one sample sequenced in a study of blood T cell repertoires in COVID-19. Method: immunoSEQ multiplex PCR; TCRdb's copy keeps in-frame clones and lacks some. The sample consists of 97,000 or so clones, roughly 86% of them appearing once. Specimen: peripheral blood. The receptors here all came from a middle-aged man with active or convalescent COVID-19.

The chain couples TRBV2 to TRBJ1-5, with D possibly matching TRBD1 (6 bases). The CDR3 contains 15 residues. With 4 bases removed from V and 0 bases from J, the gap between germline ends came to 10 bases. The germline CDR1 and CDR2 sequences are SNHLY and FYNNEI. The CDR3 protein is CASSVAGVSNQPQHF. CDR3 nucleotides: TGTGCCAGCAGTGTGGCAGGGGTTAGCAATCAGCCCCAGCATTTT.

The chain uses TRBV28 and TRBJ2-5; a possible D gene is TRBD1 (6 bases). V dropped 6 bases and J dropped 5 bases, with 16 bases sitting between them. This CDR3 has 14 residues. CDR1 is MDHEN, CDR2 SYDVKM, per germline. CDR3 sequence: CASSLRGTPETQYF. The DNA of the CDR3 is TGTGCCAGCAGCCTAAGGGGGACACCGGAGACCCAGTACTTC. The whole variable domain, filled in from reference TRBV28 and TRBJ2-5, reads DVKVTQSSRYLVKRTGEKVFLECVQDMDHENMFWYRQDPGLGLRLIYFSYDVKMKEKGDIPEGYSVSREKKERFSLILESASTNQTSMYLCASSLRGTPETQYFGPGTRLLVL.

The V call is TRBV4-1, the J call TRBJ1-3, with D possibly matching TRBD1 (6 bases). Germline V CDR1 and CDR2: MGHRA, YSYEKL. V was trimmed by 2 bases and J by 5 bases, leaving 19 bases between them. The CDR3 is 17 amino acids. For the CDR3, the DNA is TGCGCCAGCAGCCAACCTCCCGGGACAACGACCCGAAACACCATATATTTT. Amino acid sequence: CASSQPPGTTTRNTIYF.

The chain joins TRBV28 to TRBJ1-5; 7 bases line up with TRBD1. The CDR3 runs 12 residues. The V gene end was trimmed by 7 bases and the J gene end by 9 bases; junction bases not matched to a gene: 6. Per the germline V gene, CDR1 is MDHEN and CDR2 is SYDVKM. Written as DNA, the CDR3 is TGTGCCAGCAAGGCTCAGGGGGGGCCCCAGCATTTT. Protein product: CASKAQGGPQHF.

The chain recombines TRBV6-4 with TRBJ2-3, with D possibly TRBD2 on 6 matching bases. CDR1 and CDR2 from the germline V gene are MRHNA and SNTAGT. This CDR3 is built from 14 residues. V was trimmed by 6 bases and J by 0 bases, leaving 10 bases between them. This CDR3 is CASSDGGSTDTQYF. The CDR3, as DNA: TGTGCCAGCAGCGATGGGGGGAGCACAGATACGCAGTATTTT.

This rearrangement joins TRBV19 to TRBJ2-2; D perhaps matches TRBD1 (6 bases). Germline lookup yields CDR1 LNHDA and CDR2 SQIVND (reference sequence). This CDR3 has 14 amino acids. The germline V and J ends were trimmed by 3 bases and 6 bases, with 11 bases remaining between them. CDR3 bases: TGTGCCAGTAGTATTGAGGACAGCCCCGGGGAGCTGTTTTTT. It is translated as CASSIEDSPGELFF.

The chain combines TRBV5-4 with TRBJ1-3, with D possibly matching TRBD1 (5 bases). Per the germline V gene, CDR1 is SGHNT and CDR2 is YYREEE (reference sequence). The V gene lost 4 bases and the J gene lost 0 bases, with 11 bases spanning the gap. The CDR3 sequence is 15 residues long. CDR3 coding DNA: TGTGCCAGCAGCCCAAGGGGTAGCTCTGGAAACACCATATATTTT. This translates into CASSPRGSSGNTIYF. Filled out from reference TRBV5-4 and TRBJ1-3, the complete variable domain reads ETGVTQSPTHLIKTRGQQVTLRCSSQSGHNTVSWYQQALGQGPQFIFQYYREEENGRGNFPPRFSGLQFPNYSSELNVNALELDDSALYLCASSPRGSSGNTIYFGEGSWLTVV.

CDR3 DNA: TGCGCCAGCAGCTTATCCGGTCCAAGCTATGGCTACACCTTC. Its protein product is CASSLSGPSYGYTF. The V call is TRBV5-1, the J call TRBJ1-2; D remains ambiguous. Looked up from germline, CDR1 is SGHRS and CDR2 is YFSETQ. The CDR3 has 14 residues. The V end was cut by 2 bases, the J end by 4 bases, with 12 bases between.

For the CDR3, the DNA is TGTGCCATCACCCCCCAGGGAGGGGGCACTGAAGCTTTCTTT. Translating it yields CAITPQGGGTEAFF. This sequence joins TRBV10-3 and TRBJ1-1, with D possibly being TRBD1 (6 bases). The germline V and J ends were trimmed by 7 bases and 4 bases, with 16 bases remaining between them. Germline loops: CDR1 ENHRY, CDR2 SYGVKD. The CDR3 covers 14 residues.

A single count supports this clone. The chain carries TRBV5-1 and TRBJ2-7; 9 nucleotides line up with TRBD2. Germline CDR1 SGHRS, CDR2 YFSETQ. V was pared by 2 bases and J by 0 bases, with 3 bases of the junction left unmatched. The CDR3 extends over 15 amino acids. The CDR3 DNA reads TGCGCCAGCAGCTTAAGTAGCGGGGGCTCCTACGAGCAGTACTTC. Translation: CASSLSSGGSYEQYF.

The sample holds a few counts of this clone. The chain carries TRBV10-2 and TRBJ1-6, with 7 bases fitting TRBD1. Germline CDR1 WSHSY, CDR2 SAAADI. This CDR3 is 13 amino acids long. Germline trimming cut 3 bases from V and 7 bases from J; bases unmatched to any gene: 0. CDR3 region: CASSEQGNSPLHF. CDR3 nucleotides: TGCGCCAGCAGTGAACAGGGGAATTCACCCCTCCACTTT.

The genes are TRBV28 and TRBJ1-1; possibly TRBD1 for D (6 bases). Germline lookup yields CDR1 MDHEN and CDR2 SYDVKM. This CDR3 spans 14 amino acids. V was pared by 1 base and J by 6 bases, with 12 bases between. CDR3 sequence: CASSLYAGVAEAFF. The CDR3 bases are TGTGCCAGCAGTTTATACGCAGGGGTTGCTGAAGCTTTCTTT.

This chain links TRBV18 with TRBJ1-2, with D possibly being TRBD1 (5 bases). This CDR3 comprises 13 residues. Germline CDR1 KGHSH, CDR2 LQKENI. V was pared by 2 bases and J by 8 bases, with 12 bases between. CDR3 DNA sequence: TGTGCCAGCTCACCAGGAAGGGGCGAGGGCTACACCTTC. Encoded protein: CASSPGRGEGYTF.

The chain links TRBV2 to TRBJ1-5, with 7 positions matching TRBD1. Per germline, CDR1 SNHLY and CDR2 FYNNEI. The CDR3 spans 13 residues. V trimming: 5 bases; J trimming: 4 bases; junction bases outside the gene matches: 2. CDR3: CASSSDRNQPQHF. CDR3 in DNA: TGTGCCAGCAGTTCGGACAGGAATCAGCCCCAGCATTTT. Full variable domain (missing parts from reference TRBV2 and TRBJ1-5): EPEVTQTPSHQVTQMGQEVILRCVPISNHLYFYWYRQILGQKVEFLVSFYNNEISEKSEIFDDQFSVERPDGSNFTLKIRSTKLEDSAMYFCASSSDRNQPQHFGDGTRLSIL.

The chain employs TRBV7-2 and TRBJ2-7, with TRBD2 identical over 14 bases. The V gene's germline CDR1 is SGHTA and CDR2 FQGNSA. J lost 4 bases, V lost 4 bases, and 6 bases had no gene match. The CDR3 runs 16 residues. In DNA, the CDR3 is TGTGCCAGCAGCTCCCGGACTAGCGGGGGGAGATACGAGCAGTACTTC. Its protein is CASSSRTSGGRYEQYF.

In this sample, this clone turned up once. The V and J genes are TRBV28 and TRBJ1-4, with 9 positions matching TRBD1. CDR3 length equals 14 residues. V shed 10 bases and J 7 bases; nucleotides not matched to a gene: 10. Germline CDR1 reads MDHEN; CDR2 reads SYDVKM. The CDR3 coding sequence is TGTGCCACCTTACCGGGACAGGGAGGTGAAAAACTGTTTTTT. Protein sequence: CATLPGQGGEKLFF.

The gene calls are TRBV6-6 and TRBJ1-4; possibly TRBD1 for D (6 bases). The ends were cut back, 7 bases at V and 8 bases at J, with 23 bases in the middle. The CDR3 sequence is 16 residues long. Germline CDR1 MNHNY, CDR2 SVGAGI (reference sequence). The CDR3 DNA follows: TGTGCCAGCAACACAGACGGGGGGCAGGGGACAGAAAAACTGTTTTTT. It encodes CASNTDGGQGTEKLFF.

V and J are TRBV11-2 and TRBJ2-3, with TRBD1 matching over 10 bases. The CDR3 has 15 residues. V lost 4 bases, J lost 5 bases, and 6 bases stayed unmatched. Germline CDR1 reads SGHAT; CDR2 reads FQNNGV. CDR3 residues: CASSYDRGREDTQYF. The CDR3 DNA follows: TGTGCCAGCAGCTATGACAGGGGGCGCGAAGATACGCAGTATTTT.

The genes are TRBV5-8 and TRBJ2-5; the match to TRBD2 covers 13 bases. The CDR3 totals 15 residues. The germline V gene encodes CDR1 SGHTS and CDR2 YDEGEE. Trimming at V came to 0 bases and at J to 4 bases, leaving 0 bases not matched to a gene. The chain's CDR3 is CASSLGTSGGETQYF. The CDR3 region has the DNA TGTGCCAGCAGCTTGGGGACTAGCGGGGGAGAGACCCAGTACTTC.

The V gene is TRBV27, the J gene TRBJ1-6; a weak D match, TRBD1 (5 bases). Between the trimmed V and J ends, which lost 2 bases and 7 bases, there was a span of 12 bases. The CDR3 totals 15 residues. Germline V gene lookup returns CDR1 MNHEY and CDR2 SMNVEV (reference sequence). As DNA, the CDR3 is TGTGCCAGCAGTTTAGAAGGCAGGGCCAATTCACCCCTCCACTTT. This sequence encodes CASSLEGRANSPLHF.

The gene calls are TRBV5-1 and TRBJ2-5, with 12 bases matching TRBD1. The CDR3 spans 15 residues. Per the germline V gene, CDR1 is SGHRS and CDR2 is YFSETQ. Unmatched junction bases numbered 5, after V lost 3 bases and J lost 5 bases. The CDR3 loop is CASSWGQGAGETQYF. In nucleotides, the CDR3 is TGCGCCAGCAGCTGGGGACAGGGGGCTGGTGAGACCCAGTACTTC.

The CDR3 loop reads CASSQVGQGGGAFF. The DNA for the CDR3 is TGTGCCAGCAGCCAGGTTGGACAGGGCGGGGGAGCTTTCTTT. The gene calls are TRBV3-1 (or the pseudogene TRBV3-2) and TRBJ1-1; TRBD1 aligns across 8 bases. CDR1 is LGHDT, CDR2 YNNKEL, per germline (reference sequence). V shed 3 bases and J 10 bases; nucleotides not matched to a gene: 10. CDR3 length equals 14 residues.

The V and J genes are TRBV6-5 and TRBJ1-2, with D uncertain. V lost 6 bases and J lost 4, with 15 bases in between. The germline V gene encodes CDR1 MNHEY and CDR2 SVGAGI. The CDR3 length is 14 residues. CDR3 nucleotide sequence: TGTGCCAGCAGCTACCTACTAGCCCCCTATGGCTACACCTTC. It encodes CASSYLLAPYGYTF.

The chain links TRBV7-8 to TRBJ1-5; D ambiguous. Germline V gives CDR1 SGHVS, CDR2 FQNEAQ. V shed 1 base and J shed 2 bases, with 12 bases lying between them. The CDR3 has 16 amino acids. The CDR3 sequence is CASSLVGRAGNQPQHF. CDR3 DNA sequence: TGTGCCAGCAGCTTAGTTGGGCGGGCCGGCAATCAGCCCCAGCATTTT.

The V gene is TRBV10-3, the J gene TRBJ2-7, with 10 bases lining up with TRBD1. The CDR3 length is 14 residues. V dropped 5 bases and J dropped 3; count of bases not matched to a gene: 4. Germline V gene data show CDR1 as ENHRY and CDR2 as SYGVKD. CDR3 protein: CAISPGQGIYEQYF. CDR3 DNA: TGTGCCATCAGTCCGGGACAGGGGATCTACGAGCAGTACTTC.

The chain recombines TRBV18 with TRBJ1-4; 9 positions match TRBD1. The J segment lost 8 bases and the V segment lost 5 bases, leaving 9 bases of the junction unmatched. Looked up from germline, CDR1 is KGHSH and CDR2 is LQKENI. This CDR3 spans 15 amino acids. The DNA for the CDR3 is TGTGCCAGCTCATCGACACAGGGGGCGCAGGAAAAACTGTTTTTT. It encodes CASSSTQGAQEKLFF. Based on the CDR3 plus reference TRBV18 and TRBJ1-4, the full variable domain is NAGVMQNPRHLVRRRGQEARLRCSPMKGHSHVYWYRQLPEEGLKFMVYLQKENIIDESGMPKERFSAEFPKEGPSILRIQQVVRGDSAAYFCASSSTQGAQEKLFFGSGTQLSVL.